This is a list of T cell receptor beta chains from one sample in a study of T cell responses to AZD1222 COVID-19 vaccine. TCRdb's copy holds only in-frame clones and misses some; the assay was immunoSEQ multiplex PCR. The sample has 180,000 or so clones, approximately 89% seen once. Source: peripheral blood, taken 28 days after the second AZD1222 dose. These receptors were taken from an adult who received the AZD1222 COVID-19 vaccine. Both conserved end residues are part of each CDR3. The D gene is left open where the match is weak. Only some rows state a clone size, as once, few, many or a class for expanded clones.

>TRBV14|-|TRBJ1-1|-
CASSLRGTYTEAFF
TGTGCCAGCAGCCTCAGGGGTACGTACACTGAAGCTTTCTTT
>TRBV5-5|-|TRBJ1-5|-
CASSLGGGNNQPQHF
TGTGCCAGCAGCTTGGGGGGGGGCAACAATCAGCCCCAGCATTTT
>TRBV7-9|-|TRBJ2-3|TRBD2
CASSVAGFTSTDTQYF
TGTGCCAGCAGCGTAGCGGGGTTTACTAGCACAGATACGCAGTATTTT
>TRBV7-2|many|TRBJ1-3|TRBD1
CASSLRPGGGNTIYF
TGTGCCAGCAGCTTACGTCCAGGGGGTGGAAACACCATATATTTT
>TRBV19|-|TRBJ2-1|TRBD2
CASIQTSGRFNEQFF
TGTGCCAGTATTCAGACTAGCGGGAGGTTCAATGAGCAGTTCTTC
>TRBV30|-|TRBJ1-6|-
CAWSDSALNNSPLHF
TGTGCCTGGAGTGACAGCGCCTTAAATAATTCACCCCTCCACTTT
>TRBV7-9|-|TRBJ1-1|-
CASSLFQGIGTEAFF
TGTGCCAGCAGCTTATTTCAGGGGATCGGCACTGAAGCTTTCTTT
>TRBV5-4|-|TRBJ1-2|-
CASSLSSGHYGYTF
TGTGCCAGCAGCTTGAGCTCGGGGCACTATGGCTACACCTTC
>TRBV3-1/TRBV3-2|-|TRBJ1-6|-
CASSQGVSYNSPLHF
TGTGCCAGCAGCCAGGGTGTATCTTATAATTCACCCCTCCACTTT
>TRBV19|-|TRBJ1-1|-
CATVARDTSWNTEAFF
TGTGCCACCGTCGCCCGGGACACTAGTTGGAACACTGAAGCTTTCTTT
>TRBV12-5|-|TRBJ1-1|-
CASGLVRGRNTEAFF
TGTGCTAGTGGTTTGGTGCGGGGGCGGAACACTGAAGCTTTCTTT
>TRBV5-1|few|TRBJ2-7|TRBD1
CASSRGQFSYEQYF
TGCGCCAGCAGCCGGGGACAGTTCTCCTACGAGCAGTACTTC
>TRBV4-1|few|TRBJ1-1|-
CASSQQVATVKGVAFF
TGCGCCAGCAGCCAACAGGTTGCGACAGTGAAGGGCGTAGCTTTCTTT
>TRBV19|-|TRBJ2-3|-
CASSIKDGSTDTQYF
TGTGCCAGTAGTATCAAGGACGGAAGCACAGATACGCAGTATTTT
>TRBV29-1|-|TRBJ2-3|-
CSVRHLSPTDTQYF
TGCAGCGTCCGACACCTATCCCCCACAGATACGCAGTATTTT
>TRBV4-2|-|TRBJ2-7|-
CASSQDRATPYEQYF
TGTGCCAGCAGCCAAGACAGGGCAACCCCCTACGAGCAGTACTTC
>TRBV24-1|-|TRBJ2-3|TRBD2
CATSDSSGGAFDTQYF
TGTGCCACCAGTGATTCTAGCGGGGGGGCCTTTGATACGCAGTATTTT
>TRBV24-1|-|TRBJ2-5|-
CATSEGATPGETQYF
TGTGCCACCAGTGAAGGGGCCACGCCCGGGGAGACCCAGTACTTC
>TRBV19|few|TRBJ2-7|TRBD2
CASSTLAGGVYEQYF
TGTGCCAGTAGTACGCTAGCGGGAGGAGTCTACGAGCAGTACTTC
>TRBV2|-|TRBJ1-6|-
CASSEQGDGSPLHF
TGTGCCAGCAGTGAGCAGGGAGACGGTTCACCCCTCCACTTT
>TRBV11-1|-|TRBJ1-6|-
CASSFDGPSPLHF
TGTGCCAGCAGCTTCGATGGACCTTCACCCCTCCACTTT
>TRBV19|-|TRBJ1-2|-
CASSIDAGRGRGYTF
TGTGCCAGTAGTATAGATGCTGGACGGGGGAGAGGCTACACCTTC
>TRBV15|-|TRBJ2-1|-
CATSRVGTSYNEQFF
TGTGCCACCAGCAGAGTCGGGACGTCCTACAATGAGCAGTTCTTC
>TRBV6-5|-|TRBJ2-1|TRBD2
CASSSPGLEDNEQFF
TGTGCCAGCAGTTCCCCGGGACTAGAAGACAATGAGCAGTTCTTC
>TRBV5-1|-|TRBJ2-3|-
CASSLVVGSEGTQYF
TGCGCCAGCAGCCTAGTAGTGGGCTCGGAAGGGACGCAGTATTTT
>TRBV19|-|TRBJ2-1|TRBD2
CASGDERGYNEQFF
TGTGCCAGTGGCGACGAGCGGGGGTATAATGAGCAGTTCTTC
>TRBV20-1|-|TRBJ1-6|TRBD1
CSASYRPTGKNSPLHF
TGCAGTGCTAGTTATAGGCCGACAGGGAAGAATTCACCCCTCCACTTT
>TRBV5-1|-|TRBJ1-2|-
CASSWDTNYGYTF
TGCGCCAGCAGCTGGGACACCAACTATGGCTACACCTTC
>TRBV6-5|-|TRBJ2-1|-
CASHTGFSEQFF
TGTGCCAGCCACACAGGGTTCAGTGAGCAGTTCTTC
>TRBV18|-|TRBJ2-1|-
CASSPPILGVGEQFF
TGTGCCAGCTCACCACCGATATTGGGGGTCGGTGAGCAGTTCTTC
>TRBV2|-|TRBJ2-2|TRBD2
CASSRGGDTGELFF
TGTGCCAGCAGTCGGGGAGGGGACACCGGGGAGCTGTTTTTT
>TRBV18|-|TRBJ2-2|TRBD2
CASSPPGLAGSNTGELFF
TGTGCCAGCTCACCCCCGGGACTAGCGGGATCGAACACCGGGGAGCTGTTTTTT
>TRBV20-1|few|TRBJ2-1|-
CSAADPDRKFF
TGCAGTGCCGCCGATCCGGACAGAAAGTTCTTC
>TRBV30|-|TRBJ2-5|TRBD2
CAWRPTSGQETQYF
TGTGCCTGGAGGCCGACTAGCGGACAAGAGACCCAGTACTTC
>TRBV10-3|few|TRBJ1-4|-
CAISLQLNEKLFF
TGTGCCATCAGTTTACAGTTAAATGAAAAACTGTTTTTT
>TRBV4-3|-|TRBJ2-3|TRBD1
CASSYSRTGLFTDTQYF
TGCGCCAGCAGCTACAGCCGGACAGGTTTATTCACAGATACGCAGTATTTT
>TRBV7-3|-|TRBJ2-2|-
CASSSGRAGTGELFF
TGTGCCAGCAGCTCCGGGCGTGCAGGGACCGGGGAGCTGTTTTTT
>TRBV6-6|-|TRBJ2-5|TRBD2
CASSSSGRGETQYF
TGTGCCAGCAGCTCTAGCGGGAGGGGGGAGACCCAGTACTTC
>TRBV25-1|-|TRBJ2-7|TRBD2
CASSEYGASGATYEQYF
TGTGCCAGCAGTGAATATGGTGCTAGCGGGGCGACCTACGAGCAGTACTTC
>TRBV18|-|TRBJ1-5|TRBD1
CASSPEYPTGSGNQPQHF
TGTGCCAGCTCACCCGAATACCCGACAGGGTCGGGCAATCAGCCCCAGCATTTT
>TRBV4-1|-|TRBJ1-1|-
CASSQVTSTEAFF
TGCGCCAGCAGCCAAGTTACGAGCACTGAAGCTTTCTTT
>TRBV5-1|-|TRBJ1-2|-
CASSLEGGNYGYTF
TGCGCCAGCAGCTTGGAGGGGGGGAACTATGGCTACACCTTC
>TRBV30|-|TRBJ2-7|TRBD2
CAWSAPAGGSQYF
TGTGCCTGGAGCGCCCCGGCGGGGGGATCGCAGTACTTC
>TRBV18|-|TRBJ1-5|TRBD1
CASSRDSYYQPQHF
TGTGCCAGCTCACGGGACAGTTATTATCAGCCCCAGCATTTT
>TRBV27|-|TRBJ2-7|TRBD2
CANSGTGGDGGEQYF
TGTGCCAATTCAGGAACGGGAGGGGATGGAGGCGAGCAGTACTTC
>TRBV19|once|TRBJ1-5|-
CASRLKSNQPQHF
TGTGCCAGTAGACTTAAGAGCAATCAGCCCCAGCATTTT
>TRBV4-2|-|TRBJ1-2|TRBD1
CASSQPGGQANYGYTF
TGTGCCAGCAGCCAACCAGGGGGCCAAGCTAACTATGGCTACACCTTC
>TRBV29-1|-|TRBJ2-7|-
CSVVFPDRTTYEQYF
TGCAGCGTTGTGTTCCCGGACAGGACTACCTACGAGCAGTACTTC
>TRBV19|-|TRBJ1-5|-
CASTQGRKGSQPQHF
TGTGCCAGTACTCAGGGGAGGAAGGGCTCACAGCCCCAGCATTTT
>TRBV6-2/TRBV6-3|-|TRBJ2-7|TRBD1
CASSDRGSEQYF
TGTGCCAGCAGCGACAGGGGGTCAGAGCAGTACTTC
>TRBV2|-|TRBJ1-2|-
CASLRGAGSYGYTF
TGTGCCAGCTTACGGGGGGCAGGGAGCTATGGCTACACCTTC
>TRBV18|-|TRBJ1-1|-
CASSPGLEANTEAFF
TGTGCCAGCTCCCCAGGACTAGAGGCGAACACTGAAGCTTTCTTT
>TRBV6-5|-|TRBJ2-4|TRBD1
CASSGTGGNIQYF
TGTGCCAGCAGCGGGACAGGGGGAAACATTCAGTACTTC
>TRBV15|-|TRBJ1-5|TRBD1
CATSIFGTGNRQPQHF
TGTGCCACCAGCATTTTCGGGACAGGGAACAGGCAGCCCCAGCATTTT
>TRBV6-5|-|TRBJ1-6|TRBD1
CASSRTGSSPLHF
TGTGCCAGCAGCCGGACAGGGAGTTCACCCCTCCACTTT